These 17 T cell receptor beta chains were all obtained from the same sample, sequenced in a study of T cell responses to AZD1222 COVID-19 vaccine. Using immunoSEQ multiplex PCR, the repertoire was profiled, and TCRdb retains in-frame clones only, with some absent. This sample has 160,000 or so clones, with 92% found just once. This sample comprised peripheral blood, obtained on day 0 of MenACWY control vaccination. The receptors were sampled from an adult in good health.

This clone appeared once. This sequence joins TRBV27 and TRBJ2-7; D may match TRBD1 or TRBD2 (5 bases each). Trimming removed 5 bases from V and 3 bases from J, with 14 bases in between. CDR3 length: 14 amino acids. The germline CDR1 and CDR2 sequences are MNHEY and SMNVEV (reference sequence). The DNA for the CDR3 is TGTGCCAGCAGTACTCCGGGACGGTTCTACGAGCAGTACTTC. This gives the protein CASSTPGRFYEQYF.

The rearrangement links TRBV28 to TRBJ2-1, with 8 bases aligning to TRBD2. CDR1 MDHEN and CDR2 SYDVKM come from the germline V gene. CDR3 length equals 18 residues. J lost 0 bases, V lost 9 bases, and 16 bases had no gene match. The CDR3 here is CASFPLFASGSSYNEQFF. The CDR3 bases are TGTGCCAGTTTCCCCCTATTCGCCAGCGGGAGCTCCTACAATGAGCAGTTCTTC.

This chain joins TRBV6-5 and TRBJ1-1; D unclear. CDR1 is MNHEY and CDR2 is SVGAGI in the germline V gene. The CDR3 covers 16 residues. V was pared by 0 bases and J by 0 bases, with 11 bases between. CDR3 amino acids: CASSYSPVVMNTEAFF. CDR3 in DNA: TGTGCCAGCAGTTACTCGCCGGTCGTCATGAACACTGAAGCTTTCTTT.

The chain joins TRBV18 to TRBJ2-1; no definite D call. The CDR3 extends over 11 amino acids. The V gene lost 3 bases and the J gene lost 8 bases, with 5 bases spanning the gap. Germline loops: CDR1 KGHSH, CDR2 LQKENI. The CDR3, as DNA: TGTGCCAGCTCACCGATGGATGAGCAGTTCTTC. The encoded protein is CASSPMDEQFF.

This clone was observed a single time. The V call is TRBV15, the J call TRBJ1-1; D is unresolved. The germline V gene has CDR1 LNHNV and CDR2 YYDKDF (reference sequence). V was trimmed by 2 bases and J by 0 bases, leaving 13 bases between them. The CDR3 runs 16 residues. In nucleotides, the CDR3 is TGTGCCACCAGCAGAAGAGTGGTCGGGATGAACACTGAAGCTTTCTTT. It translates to CATSRRVVGMNTEAFF.

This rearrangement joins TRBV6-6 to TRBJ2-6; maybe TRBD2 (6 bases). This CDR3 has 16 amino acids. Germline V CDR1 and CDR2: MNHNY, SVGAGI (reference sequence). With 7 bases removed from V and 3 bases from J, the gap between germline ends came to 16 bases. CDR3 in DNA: TGTGCCAGCACCCCGGGACTGAACTTTGGGGCCAACGTCCTGACTTTC. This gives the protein CASTPGLNFGANVLTF.

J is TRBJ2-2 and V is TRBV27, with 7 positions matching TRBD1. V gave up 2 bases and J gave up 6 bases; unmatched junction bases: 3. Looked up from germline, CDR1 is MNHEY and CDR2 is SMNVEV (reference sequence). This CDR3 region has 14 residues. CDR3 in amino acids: CASSLRTGAGELFF. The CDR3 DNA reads TGTGCCAGCAGTTTAAGGACAGGCGCCGGGGAGCTGTTTTTT.

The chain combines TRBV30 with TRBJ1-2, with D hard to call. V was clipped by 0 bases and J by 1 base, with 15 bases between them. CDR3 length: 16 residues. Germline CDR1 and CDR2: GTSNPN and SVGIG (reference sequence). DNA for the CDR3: TGTGCCTGGAGTGTGGGTAGGGCAGCTGATAACTATGGCTACACCTTC. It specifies CAWSVGRAADNYGYTF.

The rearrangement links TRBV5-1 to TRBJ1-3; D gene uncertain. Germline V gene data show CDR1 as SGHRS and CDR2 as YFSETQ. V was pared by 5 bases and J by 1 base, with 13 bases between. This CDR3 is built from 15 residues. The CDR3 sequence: CASRVVGGSGNTIYF. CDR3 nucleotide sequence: TGCGCCAGCAGGGTAGTAGGTGGTTCTGGAAACACCATATATTTT.

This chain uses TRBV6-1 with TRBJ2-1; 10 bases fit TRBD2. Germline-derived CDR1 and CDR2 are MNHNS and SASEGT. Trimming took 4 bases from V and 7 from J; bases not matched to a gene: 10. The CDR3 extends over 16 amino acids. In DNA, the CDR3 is TGTGCCAGCAGTGCACCCAAGCGGGAGGGGTGGAATGAGCAGTTCTTC. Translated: CASSAPKREGWNEQFF.

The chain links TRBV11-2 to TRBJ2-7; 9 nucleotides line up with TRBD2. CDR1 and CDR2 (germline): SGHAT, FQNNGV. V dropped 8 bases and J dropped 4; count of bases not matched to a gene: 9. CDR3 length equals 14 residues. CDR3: CASGGSGGPYEQYF. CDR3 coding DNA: TGTGCCAGCGGGGGTAGCGGGGGCCCTTACGAGCAGTACTTC.

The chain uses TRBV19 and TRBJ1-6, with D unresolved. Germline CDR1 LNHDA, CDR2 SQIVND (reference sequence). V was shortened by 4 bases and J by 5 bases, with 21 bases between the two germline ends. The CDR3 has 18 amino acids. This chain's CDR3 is CASSKVLRSSSHNSPLHF. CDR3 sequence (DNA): TGTGCCAGTAGTAAAGTCCTGCGTTCGTCATCGCATAATTCACCCCTCCACTTT.

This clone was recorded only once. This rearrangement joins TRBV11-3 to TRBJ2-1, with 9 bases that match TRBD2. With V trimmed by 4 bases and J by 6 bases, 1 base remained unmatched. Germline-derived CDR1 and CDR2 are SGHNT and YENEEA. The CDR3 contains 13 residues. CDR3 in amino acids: CASSSGLANEQFF. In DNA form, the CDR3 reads TGTGCCAGCAGCTCGGGACTAGCCAATGAGCAGTTCTTC.

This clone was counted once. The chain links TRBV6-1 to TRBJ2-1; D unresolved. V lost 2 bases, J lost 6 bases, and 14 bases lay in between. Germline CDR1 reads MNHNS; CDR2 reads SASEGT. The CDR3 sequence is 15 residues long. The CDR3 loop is CASSERAAWINEQFF. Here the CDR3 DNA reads TGTGCCAGCAGTGAAAGGGCAGCCTGGATCAATGAGCAGTTCTTC.

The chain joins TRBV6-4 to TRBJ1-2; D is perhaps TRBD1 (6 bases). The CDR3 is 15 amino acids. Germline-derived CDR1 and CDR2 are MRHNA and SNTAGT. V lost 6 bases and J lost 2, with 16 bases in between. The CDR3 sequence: CASRAGTSNNYGYTF. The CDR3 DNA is TGTGCCAGCAGAGCAGGGACATCGAACAACTATGGCTACACCTTC.

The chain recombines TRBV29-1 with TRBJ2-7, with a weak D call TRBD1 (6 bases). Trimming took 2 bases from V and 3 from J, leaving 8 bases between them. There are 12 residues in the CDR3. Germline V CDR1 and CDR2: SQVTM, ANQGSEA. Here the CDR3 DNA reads TGCAGCGTTGAATTACAGGGCTACGAGCAGTACTTC. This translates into CSVELQGYEQYF.

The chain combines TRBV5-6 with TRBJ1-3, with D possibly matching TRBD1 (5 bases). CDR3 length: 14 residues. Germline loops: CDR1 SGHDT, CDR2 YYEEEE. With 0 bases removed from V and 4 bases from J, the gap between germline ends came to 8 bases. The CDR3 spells CASSLAGTGNTIYF. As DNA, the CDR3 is TGTGCCAGCAGCTTGGCAGGGACGGGAAACACCATATATTTT.